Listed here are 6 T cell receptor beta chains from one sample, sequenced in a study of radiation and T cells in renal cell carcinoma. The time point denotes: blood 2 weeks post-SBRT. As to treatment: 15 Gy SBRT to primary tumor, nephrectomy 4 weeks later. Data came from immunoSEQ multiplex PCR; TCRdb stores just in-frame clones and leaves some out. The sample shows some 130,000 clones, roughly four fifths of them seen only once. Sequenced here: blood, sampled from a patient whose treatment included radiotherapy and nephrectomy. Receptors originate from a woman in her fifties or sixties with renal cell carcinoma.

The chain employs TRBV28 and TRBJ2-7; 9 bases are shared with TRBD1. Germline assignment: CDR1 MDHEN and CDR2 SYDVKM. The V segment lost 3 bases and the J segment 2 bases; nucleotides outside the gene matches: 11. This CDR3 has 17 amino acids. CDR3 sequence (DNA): TGTGCCAGCAGTTTTCTAAAACCGGGACAGGGAGCCTACGAGCAGTACTTC. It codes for CASSFLKPGQGAYEQYF.

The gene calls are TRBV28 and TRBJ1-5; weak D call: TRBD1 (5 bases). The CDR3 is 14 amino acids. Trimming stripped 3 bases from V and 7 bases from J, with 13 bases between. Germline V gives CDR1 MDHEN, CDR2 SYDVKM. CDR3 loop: CASSFGQGGQPQHF. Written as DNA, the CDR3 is TGTGCCAGCAGTTTTGGGCAGGGCGGACAGCCCCAGCATTTT.

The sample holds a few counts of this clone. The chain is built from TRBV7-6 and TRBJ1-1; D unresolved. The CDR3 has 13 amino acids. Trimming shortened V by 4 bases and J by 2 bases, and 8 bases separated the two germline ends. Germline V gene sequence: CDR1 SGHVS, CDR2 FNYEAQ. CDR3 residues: CASSSSGNTEAFF. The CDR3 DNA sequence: TGTGCCAGCAGCTCAAGCGGCAACACTGAAGCTTTCTTT. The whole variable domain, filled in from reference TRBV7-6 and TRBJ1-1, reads GAGVSQSPRYKVTKRGQDVALRCDPISGHVSLYWYRQALGQGPEFLTYFNYEAQQDKSGLPNDRFSAERPEGSISTLTIQRTEQRDSAMYRCASSSSGNTEAFFGQGTRLTVV.

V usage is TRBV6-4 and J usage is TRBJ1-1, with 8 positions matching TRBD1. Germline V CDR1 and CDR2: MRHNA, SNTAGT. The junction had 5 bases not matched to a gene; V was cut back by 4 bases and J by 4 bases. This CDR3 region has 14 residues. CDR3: CASSAQGTGTEAFF. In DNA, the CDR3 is TGTGCCAGCAGTGCGCAAGGGACAGGCACTGAAGCTTTCTTT.

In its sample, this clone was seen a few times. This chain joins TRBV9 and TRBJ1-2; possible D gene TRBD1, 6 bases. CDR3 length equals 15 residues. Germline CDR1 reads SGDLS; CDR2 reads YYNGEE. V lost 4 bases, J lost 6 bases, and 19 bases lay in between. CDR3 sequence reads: CASSSNREGADGYTF. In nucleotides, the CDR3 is TGTGCCAGCAGCTCCAACAGGGAAGGGGCCGATGGCTACACCTTC.

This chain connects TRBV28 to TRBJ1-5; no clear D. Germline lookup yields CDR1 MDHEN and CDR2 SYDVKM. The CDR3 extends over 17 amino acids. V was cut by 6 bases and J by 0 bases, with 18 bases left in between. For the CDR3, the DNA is TGTGCCAGCAGCACCTACAGCCCAGGTTATAGCAATCAGCCCCAGCATTTT. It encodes CASSTYSPGYSNQPQHF.